The source of this T cell receptor (beta chain) is a study of blood T cell repertoires in COVID-19. V shed 5 bases and J shed 2 bases, with 16 bases lying between them. The CDR3 spans 15 residues. CDR1 and CDR2 from the germline V gene are SGHAT and FQDESV (reference sequence). Produced via immunoSEQ multiplex PCR; TCRdb's table is partial and in-frame only. This table holds 330,000 or so clones, 87% found once. This clonotype was sampled from a man aged 30-40 years with COVID-19, enrolled during active disease. Sequences were obtained from peripheral blood. The V call is TRBV11-1, the J call TRBJ2-7; maybe TRBD2 (5 bases). The CDR3 DNA reads as TGTGCCAGCAGCACCGGAGGAACGCTTACCTACGAGCAGTACTTC. It encodes CASSTGGTLTYEQYF.